This T cell receptor (beta chain) was documented in a study of PD-L1 blockade in urothelial cancer. This CDR3 is 18 amino acids long. Germline loops: CDR1 SGDLS, CDR2 YYNGEE. The V segment lost 3 bases and the J segment 3 bases; nucleotides outside the gene matches: 14. Sequenced by immunoSEQ multiplex PCR; TCRdb stores in-frame clones only, minus some. The profile shows about 45,000 clones, approximately 90% of them singletons. The source was PBMCs, collected around atezolizumab (anti-PD-L1) treatment. The sequence derives from a woman in her fifties or sixties with urothelial cancer. J is TRBJ1-3 and V is TRBV9, with 8 bases matching TRBD1. The CDR3 DNA reads as TGTGCCAGCAGCGCGGGCCTCGGACAGGGTAGGAGTGGAAACACCATATATTTT. Amino acids: CASSAGLGQGRSGNTIYF.